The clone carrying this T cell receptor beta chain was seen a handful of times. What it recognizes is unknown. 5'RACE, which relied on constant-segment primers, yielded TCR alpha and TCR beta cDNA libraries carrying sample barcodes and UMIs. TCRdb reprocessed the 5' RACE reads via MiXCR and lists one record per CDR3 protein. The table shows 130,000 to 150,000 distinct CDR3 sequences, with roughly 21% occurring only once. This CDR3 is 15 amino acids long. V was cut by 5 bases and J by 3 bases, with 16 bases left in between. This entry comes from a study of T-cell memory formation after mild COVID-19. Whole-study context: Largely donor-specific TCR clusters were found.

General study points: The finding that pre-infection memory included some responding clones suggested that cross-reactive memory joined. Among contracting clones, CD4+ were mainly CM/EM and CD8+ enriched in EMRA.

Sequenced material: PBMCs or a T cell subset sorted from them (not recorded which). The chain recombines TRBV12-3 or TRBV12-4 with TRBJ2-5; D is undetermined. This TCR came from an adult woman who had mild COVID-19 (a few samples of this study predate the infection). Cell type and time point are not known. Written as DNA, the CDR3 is TGTGCCAGCAGTCTCTCGGGCCTTCGGAAAGAGACCCAGTACTTC. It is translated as CASSLSGLRKETQYF.